These T cell receptor beta chains were read from a single sample in a study of regulatory T cells in long-lasting Graves disease. TCRdb independently ran MiXCR on the multiplex PCR reads; one entry per CDR3 protein. The data hold hundreds of thousands of distinct CDR3 sequences, with about 21% observed a single time. Source: peripheral blood mononuclear cells (PBMCs), taken when the disease was refractory, from a patient treated with antithyroid drugs. These TCRs come from a female donor with Graves disease. The CDR3 runs from the conserved cysteine through the conserved F or W. The D gene is left open where the match is weak. Rows give clone size only sometimes, using once, few, many, or a class for an expanded clone.

>-|few|TRBV6-1|TRBJ1-1
CASRSFGSGSEAFF
TGTGCCAGCAGAAGTTTCGGCAGCGGTTCTGAAGCTTTCTTT
>-|-|TRBV20-1|TRBJ2-5
CSADRDSQETQYF
TGCAGTGCCGACCGGGACTCCCAAGAGACCCAGTACTTC
>TRBD2|many|TRBV28|TRBJ2-5
CASSSYAGGARVETQYF
TGTGCCAGCAGTTCCTACGCGGGGGGGGCCAGGGTAGAGACCCAGTACTTC
>-|few|TRBV7-3|TRBJ2-6
CASSLRPVHSGANVLTF
TGTGCCAGCAGCTTACGTCCGGTTCACTCTGGGGCCAACGTCCTGACTTTC
>-|many|TRBV28|TRBJ2-5
CAAFPGARKETQYF
TGTGCCGCCTTCCCAGGGGCACGGAAAGAGACCCAGTACTTC
>-|-|TRBV5-1|TRBJ2-7
CASSLRVGGVQHEQYF
TGCGCCAGCAGCCTCCGGGTGGGGGGAGTTCAGCACGAGCAGTACTTC
>TRBD1|many|TRBV27|TRBJ1-2
CASGQAWYGYTF
TGTGCCAGTGGACAGGCCTGGTATGGCTACACCTTC
>-|few|TRBV19|TRBJ2-7
CASSIGGLTYEQYF
TGTGCCAGTAGTATTGGGGGCCTCACCTACGAGCAGTACTTC
>-|many|TRBV2|TRBJ2-1
CASSVLLRGDEQFF
TGTGCCAGCAGTGTCCTTTTGCGCGGGGATGAGCAGTTCTTC
>-|-|TRBV6-1|TRBJ2-7
CASSAVLAPDEQYF
TGTGCCAGCAGCGCCGTATTGGCCCCCGACGAGCAGTACTTC
>TRBD1|many|TRBV12-3/TRBV12-4|TRBJ1-1
CASSFSGQQNTEAFF
TGTGCCAGCAGTTTTTCGGGACAGCAGAACACTGAAGCTTTCTTT
>-|-|TRBV20-1|TRBJ2-7
CSARGGSGSHGQYF
TGCAGTGCTAGGGGGGGTAGCGGAAGCCATGGGCAGTACTTC
>-|few|TRBV2|TRBJ2-7
CASKMGLAYEQYF
TGTGCCAGCAAGATGGGGCTGGCGTACGAGCAGTACTTC
>-|many|TRBV6-1|TRBJ1-6
CASRGLGGSPLHF
TGTGCCAGCAGGGGGCTTGGGGGTTCACCCCTCCACTTT
>-|-|TRBV5-1|TRBJ2-5
CASSLHPLGQETQYF
TGCGCCAGCAGCTTGCACCCGCTGGGCCAAGAGACCCAGTACTTC
>-|-|TRBV15|TRBJ1-1
CATSRDGAINTEAFF
TGTGCCACCAGCAGAGATGGAGCGATTAACACTGAAGCTTTCTTT
>TRBD1|many|TRBV24-1|TRBJ2-2
CATSEPTGGYTGELFF
TGTGCCACCAGTGAGCCGACAGGGGGCTACACCGGGGAGCTGTTTTTT
>-|many|TRBV28|TRBJ1-2
CASSYPLHTGNGYTF
TGTGCCAGCAGTTACCCGTTACACACAGGGAATGGCTACACCTTC
>TRBD2|-|TRBV28|TRBJ2-1
CASSLLATSGAEQFF
TGTGCCAGCAGTCTTCTGGCCACTAGCGGGGCTGAGCAGTTCTTC
>-|-|TRBV20-1|TRBJ2-7
CSANNLADSSYEQYF
TGCAGTGCAAATAACCTGGCTGACAGCTCCTACGAGCAGTACTTC
>TRBD1|many|TRBV7-3|TRBJ2-7
CASSVQGSDEQYF
TGTGCCAGCAGCGTACAGGGGAGCGACGAGCAGTACTTC
>-|-|TRBV24-1|TRBJ2-7
CATSRIGDEQYF
TGTGCCACCAGCCGGATCGGGGACGAGCAGTACTTC
>-|-|TRBV18|TRBJ1-6
CASSPKTGSNSPLHF
TGTGCCAGCTCACCGAAGACGGGTTCAAATTCACCCCTCCACTTT
>TRBD1|-|TRBV28|TRBJ2-7
CASRPTGQGGYEQYF
TGTGCCAGCAGACCCACGGGACAGGGGGGATACGAGCAGTACTTC
>TRBD1|few|TRBV3-1|TRBJ1-3
CASSQGFDRAAGNTIYF
TGTGCCAGCAGCCAAGGTTTCGACAGGGCGGCTGGAAACACCATATATTTT
>TRBD2|few|TRBV12-3/TRBV12-4|TRBJ2-2
CASIRDYMNTGELFF
TGTGCCAGCATTCGGGACTACATGAACACCGGGGAGCTGTTTTTT
>TRBD1|many|TRBV20-1|TRBJ1-1
CRGTGQTEAFF
TGCAGGGGGACAGGGCAGACTGAAGCTTTCTTT
>-|many|TRBV6-1|TRBJ1-1
CASTGQANTEAFF
TGTGCCAGCACCGGCCAGGCGAACACTGAAGCTTTCTTT
>TRBD2|-|TRBV20-1|TRBJ2-1
CSPGIGTSLFF
TGCAGTCCGGGGATCGGGACTAGCTTGTTCTTC
>TRBD1|many|TRBV12-3/TRBV12-4|TRBJ2-5
CASSLGQGRTQTQYF
TGTGCCAGCAGTCTCGGACAGGGGAGGACGCAGACCCAGTACTTC
>-|many|TRBV27|TRBJ1-2
CASSLNSRYGYTF
TGTGCCAGCAGTTTAAACAGTCGTTATGGCTACACCTTC
>-|-|TRBV20-1|TRBJ2-2
CSARDHPGANTGELFF
TGCAGTGCTAGAGATCATCCGGGTGCGAACACCGGGGAGCTGTTTTTT
>TRBD2|-|TRBV6-4|TRBJ2-3
CASSEVRAGGTNTDTQYF
TGTGCCAGCAGTGAAGTACGAGCGGGAGGTACCAACACAGATACGCAGTATTTT
>TRBD1|many|TRBV7-9|TRBJ1-2
CASSPDRVRYGYTF
TGTGCCAGCAGCCCGGACAGGGTCCGCTATGGCTACACCTTC
>-|-|TRBV14|TRBJ2-3
CASSQESSTDTQYF
TGTGCCAGCAGCCAAGAAAGTAGCACAGATACGCAGTATTTT
>TRBD1|few|TRBV6-9|TRBJ1-6
CASSSPADRDLSGTLHF
TGTGCCAGCAGTTCCCCGGCAGACAGGGATCTTAGTGGGACCCTCCACTTT
>TRBD1|many|TRBV6-1|TRBJ1-4
CASSGGTGSEKLFF
TGTGCCAGCAGTGGGGGGACAGGGTCTGAAAAACTGTTTTTT
>TRBD2|many|TRBV6-1|TRBJ2-1
CASGGDFPNEQFF
TGTGCCAGCGGGGGGGACTTTCCCAATGAGCAGTTCTTC
>-|many|TRBV28|TRBJ2-7
CASSLVDVFSREQYF
TGTGCCAGCAGTTTGGTAGACGTCTTCAGCCGCGAGCAGTACTTC
>TRBD2|many|TRBV7-9|TRBJ2-7
CASSLGLAGANEQYF
TGTGCCAGCAGCCTAGGACTAGCGGGAGCGAACGAGCAGTACTTC
>TRBD1|-|TRBV4-1|TRBJ2-7
CASSPPGGGQAYYEQYF
TGCGCCAGCAGCCCACCTGGTGGGGGACAGGCGTACTACGAGCAGTACTTC
>-|many|TRBV29-1|TRBJ2-5
CSVSAAGETQYF
TGCAGCGTTTCCGCGGCGGGAGAGACCCAGTACTTC
>-|many|TRBV4-1|TRBJ2-2
CASSQGGTGELFF
TGTGCCAGCAGCCAAGGAGGGACCGGGGAGCTGTTTTTT
>-|-|TRBV27|TRBJ1-1
CASSLSPTGEAFF
TGTGCCAGCAGTTTATCCCCGACAGGTGAAGCTTTCTTT
>TRBD1|few|TRBV20-1|TRBJ2-7
CSAPPGTGGDEQYF
TGCAGTGCCCCACCCGGGACAGGGGGCGACGAGCAGTACTTC
>TRBD1|-|TRBV4-1|TRBJ1-2
CASSLRTGEEGDYGYTF
TGCGCCAGCAGCCTTAGGACAGGGGAAGAAGGCGACTATGGCTACACCTTC
>-|-|TRBV28|TRBJ2-1
CASSLEGEIDEQFF
TGTGCCAGCAGTTTAGAGGGGGAAATCGATGAGCAGTTCTTC
>-|few|TRBV5-1|TRBJ1-1
CASRRTGSNTEAFF
TGCGCCAGCCGTCGAACCGGGAGTAACACTGAAGCTTTCTTT
>TRBD2|few|TRBV5-6|TRBJ2-5
CASSLDLLAGGGLHF
TGTGCCAGCAGCTTGGATTTACTAGCGGGAGGAGGTTTACACTTC